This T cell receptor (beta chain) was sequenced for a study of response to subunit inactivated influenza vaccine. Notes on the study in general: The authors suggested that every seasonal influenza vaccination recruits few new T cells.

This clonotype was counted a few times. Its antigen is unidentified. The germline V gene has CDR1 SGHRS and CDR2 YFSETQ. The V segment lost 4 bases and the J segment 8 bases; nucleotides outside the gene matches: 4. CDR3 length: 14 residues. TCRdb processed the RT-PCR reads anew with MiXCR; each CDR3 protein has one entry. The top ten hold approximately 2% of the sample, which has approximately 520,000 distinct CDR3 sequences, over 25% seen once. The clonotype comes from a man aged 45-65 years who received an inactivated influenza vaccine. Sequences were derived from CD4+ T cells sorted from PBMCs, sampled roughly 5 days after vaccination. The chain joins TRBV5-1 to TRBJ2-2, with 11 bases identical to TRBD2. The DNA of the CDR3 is TGCGCCAGCAGCGAGGGGACTAGCGGAGGGGAGCTGTTTTTT. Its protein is CASSEGTSGGELFF.